These T cell receptor beta chains were read from a single sample in a study of cytomegalovirus exposure and HLA in healthy donors. TCRdb's copy holds only in-frame clones and misses some; the assay was immunoSEQ multiplex PCR. The sample comprises about 160,000 clones, roughly 85% of which are singletons, and 0.85% rests with the top ten. The sample consisted of PBMCs. All receptors derive from a woman aged 25 to 39 in good health and CMV-seronegative. CDR3s include the opening cysteine and the closing phenylalanine or tryptophan. Each record gives: V gene, J gene, clone size, D gene, CDR3 protein, CDR3 DNA. A D gene is named only where the DNA matches it firmly. Size is omitted from some rows. Given values are once, few, many or a class for expanded clones.

TRBV30,TRBJ1-1,-,TRBD1,CAWSVRAGGDAFF,TGTGCCTGGAGTGTAAGGGCAGGGGGCGATGCTTTCTTT
TRBV4-1,TRBJ2-3,once,-,CASSQDFGGDTQYF,TGCGCCAGCAGCCAAGATTTCGGAGGAGATACGCAGTATTTT
TRBV19,TRBJ2-5,-,TRBD2,CASSVLAGVLGTQYF,TGTGCCAGTAGTGTGCTAGCGGGGGTGCTGGGGACCCAGTACTTC
TRBV6-6,TRBJ1-1,-,-,CASRTTGKGIWTEAFF,TGTGCCAGCAGAACTACAGGGAAGGGGATCTGGACTGAAGCTTTCTTT
TRBV7-3,TRBJ2-5,-,-,CASSPHRREQETQYF,TGTGCCAGCAGCCCGCATAGACGGGAACAAGAGACCCAGTACTTC
TRBV27,TRBJ2-7,-,TRBD1,CASSHGQGSEQYF,TGTGCCAGCAGTCACGGACAGGGGAGCGAGCAGTACTTC
TRBV21-1,TRBJ1-5,-,-,CASSKAEQGNQPQHF,TGTGCCAGCAGCAAAGCGGAACAGGGGAATCAGCCCCAGCATTTT
TRBV6-5,TRBJ1-6,once,TRBD1,CASSYTAGQGDSPLHF,TGTGCCAGCAGTTATACGGCGGGACAGGGTGATTCACCCCTCCACTTT
TRBV29-1,TRBJ1-2,-,-,CSVEDRGGSYGYTF,TGCAGCGTTGAAGATAGGGGGGGGTCCTATGGCTACACCTTC
TRBV2,TRBJ2-7,-,-,CASSDVTGSSYEQYF,TGTGCCAGCAGTGACGTGACGGGAAGCTCCTACGAGCAGTACTTC
TRBV4-3,TRBJ2-3,-,TRBD2,CASSQDTCGDYPNCRQYF,TGCGCCAGCAGCCAAGATACCTGTGGGGACTATCCCAACTGTAGGCAGTATTTT
TRBV5-6,TRBJ2-1,-,-,CASRESSRPVLGNEQFF,TGTGCCAGCAGGGAGAGTTCGCGCCCAGTCCTGGGTAATGAGCAGTTCTTC
TRBV5-1,TRBJ2-7,once,-,CASSFGGDSNSYEQYF,TGCGCCAGCAGCTTCGGAGGGGACAGCAACTCCTACGAGCAGTACTTC
TRBV5-4,TRBJ1-4,-,-,CASSFGGSTNEKLFF,TGTGCCAGCAGCTTCGGGGGATCAACTAATGAAAAACTGTTTTTT
TRBV4-2,TRBJ1-5,once,-,CASSQDREVMYQPQHF,TGTGCCAGCAGCCAAGATAGGGAGGTGATGTATCAGCCCCAGCATTTT
TRBV7-9,TRBJ1-1,-,TRBD1,CASSSDRKNTEAFF,TGTGCCAGCAGCTCGGACAGGAAGAACACTGAAGCTTTCTTT
TRBV28,TRBJ1-1,once,TRBD1,CASTLGRAGGTEAFF,TGTGCCAGCACCCTCGGGAGGGCAGGGGGCACTGAAGCTTTCTTT
TRBV5-6,TRBJ2-5,-,-,CASSLLGGREFETQYF,TGTGCCAGCAGCTTACTCGGGGGGCGTGAGTTCGAGACCCAGTACTTC
TRBV2,TRBJ2-1,-,TRBD2,CASSGRTTSGRDEQFF,TGTGCCAGCAGTGGCAGGACGACTAGCGGGAGGGATGAGCAGTTCTTC
TRBV7-7,TRBJ2-7,-,-,CASSPAGDTYEQYF,TGTGCCAGCAGCCCAGCAGGGGACACCTACGAGCAGTACTTC
TRBV9,TRBJ2-5,once,-,CASSVGLAKETQYF,TGTGCCAGCAGCGTAGGCCTAGCCAAAGAGACCCAGTACTTC
TRBV6-6,TRBJ1-5,-,-,CASSPYQASSNQPQHF,TGTGCCAGCAGCCCCTACCAGGCTTCTAGCAATCAGCCCCAGCATTTT
TRBV6-6,TRBJ1-2,-,-,CASDPWGEGYTF,TGTGCCAGCGACCCTTGGGGGGAAGGCTACACCTTC
TRBV6-5,TRBJ1-5,-,-,CASSYGGSQPQHF,TGTGCCAGCAGTTACGGAGGTAGTCAGCCCCAGCATTTT
TRBV9,TRBJ2-1,-,TRBD1,CASSAEIDRGQRSYNEQFF,TGTGCCAGCAGCGCAGAGATAGACAGGGGCCAACGTTCCTACAATGAGCAGTTCTTC